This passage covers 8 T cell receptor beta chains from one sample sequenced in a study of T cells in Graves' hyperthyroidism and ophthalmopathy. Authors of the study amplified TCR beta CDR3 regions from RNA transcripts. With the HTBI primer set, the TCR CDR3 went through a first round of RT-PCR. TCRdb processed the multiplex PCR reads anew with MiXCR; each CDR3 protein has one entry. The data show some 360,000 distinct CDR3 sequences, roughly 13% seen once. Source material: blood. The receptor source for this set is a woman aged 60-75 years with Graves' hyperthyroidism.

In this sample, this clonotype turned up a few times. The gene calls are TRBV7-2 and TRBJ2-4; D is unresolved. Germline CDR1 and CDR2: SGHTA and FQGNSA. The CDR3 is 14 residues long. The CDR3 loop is CAGQMDLAKNIQYF. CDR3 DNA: TGTGCAGGTCAGATGGATCTAGCCAAAAACATTCAGTACTTC. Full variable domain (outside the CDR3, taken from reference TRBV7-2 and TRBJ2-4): GAGVSQSPSNKVTEKGKDVELRCDPISGHTALYWYRQSLGQGLEFLIYFQGNSAPDKSGLPSDRFSAERTGGSVSTLTIQRTQQEDSAVYLCAGQMDLAKNIQYFGAGTRLSVL.

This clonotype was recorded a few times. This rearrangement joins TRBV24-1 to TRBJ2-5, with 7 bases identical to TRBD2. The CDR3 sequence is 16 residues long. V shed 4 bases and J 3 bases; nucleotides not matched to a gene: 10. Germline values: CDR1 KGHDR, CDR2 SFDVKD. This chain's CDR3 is CATSDLRLGGEETQYF. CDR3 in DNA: TGTGCCACCAGTGACCTACGTTTGGGGGGGGAAGAGACCCAGTACTTC.

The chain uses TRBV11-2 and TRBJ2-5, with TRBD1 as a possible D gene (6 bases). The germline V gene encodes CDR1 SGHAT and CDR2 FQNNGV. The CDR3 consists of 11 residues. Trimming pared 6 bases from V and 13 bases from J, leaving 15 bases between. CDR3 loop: CASSFGQSVYF. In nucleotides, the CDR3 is TGTGCCAGCAGTTTCGGACAGTCGGTGTACTTC.

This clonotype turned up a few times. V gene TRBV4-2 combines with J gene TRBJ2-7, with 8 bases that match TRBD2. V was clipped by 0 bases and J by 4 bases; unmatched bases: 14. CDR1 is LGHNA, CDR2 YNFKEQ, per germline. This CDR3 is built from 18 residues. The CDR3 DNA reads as TGTGCCAGCAGCCAAGATGAGGTTAGGAGCGGGAGTTGGTACGAGCAGTACTTC. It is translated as CASSQDEVRSGSWYEQYF.

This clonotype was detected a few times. CDR3 protein: CASSSLTPWGGLAPDTQYF. The CDR3 nucleotides are TGTGCCAGCAGCTCGCTCACCCCTTGGGGGGGACTAGCACCTGATACGCAGTATTTT. The J gene is TRBJ2-3, the V gene TRBV11-2; 9 bases agree with TRBD2. Trimming cost V 4 bases and J 6 bases; bases outside gene matches: 20. CDR1 and CDR2 from the germline V gene are SGHAT and FQNNGV. The CDR3 runs 19 residues.

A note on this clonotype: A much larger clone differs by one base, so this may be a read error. CDR3 sequence reads: CAIRSTGGSYNEQYF. The DNA for the CDR3 is TGTGCCATCAGGAGTACAGGGGGCTCCTACAATGAGCAGTACTTC. This chain connects TRBV10-3 to TRBJ2-1; TRBD1 matches 9 bases. The DNA end is a closer match to TRBJ2-7, so the J assignment may be wrong. The CDR3 runs 15 residues. Germline CDR1 is ENHRY and CDR2 is SYGVKD.

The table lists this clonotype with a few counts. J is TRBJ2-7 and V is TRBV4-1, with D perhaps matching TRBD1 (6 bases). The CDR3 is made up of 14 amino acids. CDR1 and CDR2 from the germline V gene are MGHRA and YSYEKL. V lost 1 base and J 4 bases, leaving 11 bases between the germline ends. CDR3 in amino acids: CASSQAQGNYEQYF. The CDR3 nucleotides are TGCGCCAGCAGCCAAGCGCAGGGGAATTACGAGCAGTACTTC.

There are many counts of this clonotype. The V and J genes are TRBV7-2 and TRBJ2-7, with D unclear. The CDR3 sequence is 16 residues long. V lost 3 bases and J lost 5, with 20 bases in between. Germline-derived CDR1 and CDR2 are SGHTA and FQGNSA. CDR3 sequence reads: CASSFHSRSAPHEQYF. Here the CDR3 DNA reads TGTGCCAGCAGCTTCCATAGCCGGAGTGCTCCCCACGAGCAGTACTTC. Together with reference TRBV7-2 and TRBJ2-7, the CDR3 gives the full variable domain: GAGVSQSPSNKVTEKGKDVELRCDPISGHTALYWYRQSLGQGLEFLIYFQGNSAPDKSGLPSDRFSAERTGGSVSTLTIQRTQQEDSAVYLCASSFHSRSAPHEQYFGPGTRLTVT.